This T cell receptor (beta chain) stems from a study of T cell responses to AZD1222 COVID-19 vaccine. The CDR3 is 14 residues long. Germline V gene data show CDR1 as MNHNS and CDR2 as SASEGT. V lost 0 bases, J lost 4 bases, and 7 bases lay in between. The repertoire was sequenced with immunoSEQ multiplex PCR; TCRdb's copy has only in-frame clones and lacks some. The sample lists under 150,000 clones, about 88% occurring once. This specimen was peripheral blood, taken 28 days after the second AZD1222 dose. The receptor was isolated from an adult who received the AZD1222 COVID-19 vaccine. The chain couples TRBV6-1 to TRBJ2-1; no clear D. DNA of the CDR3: TGTGCCAGCAGTGAAGCCGCCATATACAATGAGCAGTTCTTC. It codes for CASSEAAIYNEQFF.